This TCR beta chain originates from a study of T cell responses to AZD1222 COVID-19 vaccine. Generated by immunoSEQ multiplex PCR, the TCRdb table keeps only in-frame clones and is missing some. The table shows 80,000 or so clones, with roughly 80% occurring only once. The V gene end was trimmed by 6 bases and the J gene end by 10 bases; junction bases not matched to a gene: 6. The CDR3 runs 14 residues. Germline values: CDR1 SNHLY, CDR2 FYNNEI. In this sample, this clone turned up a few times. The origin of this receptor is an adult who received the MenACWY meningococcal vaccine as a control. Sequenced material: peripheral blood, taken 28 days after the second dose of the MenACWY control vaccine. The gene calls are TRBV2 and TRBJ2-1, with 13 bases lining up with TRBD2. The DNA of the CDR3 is TGTGCCAGCAGACGGACTAGCGGGAGAGGCGAGCAGTTCTTC. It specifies CASRRTSGRGEQFF.